A single sample is the source of the 15 T cell receptor beta chains below, sequenced in a study of T cell responses to AZD1222 COVID-19 vaccine. Measured with immunoSEQ multiplex PCR; TCRdb has only the in-frame clones, and not every one. The sample carries 250,000 to 300,000 clones, about 94% recorded once. This sample comprised peripheral blood, obtained 28 days after the second AZD1222 dose. The receptor set was obtained from an adult who received the AZD1222 COVID-19 vaccine.

The chain joins TRBV19 to TRBJ1-1; possible D gene TRBD1, 5 bases. The CDR3 has 12 residues. CDR1 is LNHDA, CDR2 SQIVND, per germline (reference sequence). The V gene lost 6 bases and the J gene lost 5 bases, with 10 bases spanning the gap. The CDR3 sequence: CASSRGWTEAFF. The CDR3 DNA sequence: TGTGCCAGTAGCCGGGGGTGGACTGAAGCTTTCTTT.

The gene calls are TRBV29-1 and TRBJ2-2; D gene unclear. The CDR3 consists of 14 residues. V dropped 4 bases and J dropped 1 base, with 10 bases sitting between them. Germline V lookup: CDR1 SQVTM, CDR2 ANQGSEA. CDR3 loop: CSVAQSLNTGELFF. The DNA of the CDR3 is TGCAGCGTTGCACAGTCACTGAACACCGGGGAGCTGTTTTTT.

The chain couples TRBV2 to TRBJ2-2; the match to TRBD1 covers 11 bases. Germline V gene data show CDR1 as SNHLY and CDR2 as FYNNEI. V dropped 8 bases and J dropped 3; count of bases not matched to a gene: 5. The CDR3 is made up of 15 amino acids. The CDR3 sequence: CASCSGQGDTGELFF. The CDR3, as DNA: TGTGCCAGCTGTTCGGGACAGGGGGACACCGGGGAGCTGTTTTTT.

The chain employs TRBV25-1 and TRBJ2-5; D is undetermined. Trimming took off 3 bases at V and 5 bases at J, with 10 bases between the two ends. Germline CDR1 MGHDK, CDR2 SYGVNS. This CDR3 region has 13 residues. The CDR3 DNA follows: TGTGCCAGCAGTGACGGGCTCAGGGAGACCCAGTACTTC. Translated: CASSDGLRETQYF.

The rearrangement links TRBV14 to TRBJ2-7; D gene uncertain. The V gene lost 0 bases and the J gene lost 7 bases, with 10 bases spanning the gap. The CDR3 has 13 amino acids. The germline V gene encodes CDR1 SGHDN and CDR2 FVKESK. CDR3 residues: CASSQDVLLEQYF. CDR3 sequence (DNA): TGTGCCAGCAGCCAAGATGTGCTTTTGGAGCAGTACTTC. Combining the CDR3 with reference TRBV14 and TRBJ2-7 gives the whole variable domain EAGVTQFPSHSVIEKGQTVTLRCDPISGHDNLYWYRRVMGKEIKFLLHFVKESKQDESGMPNNRFLAERTGGTYSTLKVQPAELEDSGVYFCASSQDVLLEQYFGPGTRLTVT.

The genes are TRBV5-1 and TRBJ2-7; D call uncertain. This CDR3 region has 15 residues. V lost 3 bases, J lost 6 bases, and 19 bases lay in between. Germline CDR1 SGHRS, CDR2 YFSETQ. CDR3 loop: CASSSSGIASGEQYF. DNA of the CDR3: TGCGCCAGCAGCTCCTCAGGTATCGCTTCGGGCGAGCAGTACTTC.

The J gene is TRBJ2-5, the V gene TRBV11-2; 12 bases are shared with TRBD1. The ends lost 5 bases at V and 7 bases at J; junction bases unmatched: 11. Germline-derived CDR1 and CDR2 are SGHAT and FQNNGV. The CDR3 sequence is 16 residues long. The CDR3 nucleotides read TGTGCCAGCAGCGCCCGGGACAGGGGGCTACGGGGGACCCAGTACTTC. Translating it yields CASSARDRGLRGTQYF.

V usage is TRBV3-1 (or the pseudogene TRBV3-2) and J usage is TRBJ1-2; D unresolved. The V end was cut by 7 bases, the J end by 8 bases, with 17 bases between. This CDR3 region has 13 residues. Germline values: CDR1 LGHDT, CDR2 YNNKEL (reference sequence). CDR3 sequence reads: CASTSAVGLGYTF. The CDR3 coding sequence is TGTGCCAGCACCTCGGCCGTCGGGCTCGGCTACACCTTC.

This rearrangement joins TRBV7-8 to TRBJ2-7, with D unresolved. The CDR3 totals 15 residues. The V gene's germline CDR1 is SGHVS and CDR2 FQNEAQ. V shed 2 bases and J shed 3 bases, with 14 bases lying between them. In nucleotides, the CDR3 is TGTGCCAGCAGCTTAAGGCACAGCATTCTCTACGAGCAGTACTTC. Its translation is CASSLRHSILYEQYF.

This chain uses TRBV15 with TRBJ2-5, with TRBD1 matching 7 bases. There are 16 residues in the CDR3. The germline gives CDR1 LNHNV, CDR2 YYDKDF (reference sequence). J lost 2 bases, V lost 2 bases, and 8 bases had no gene match. This chain's CDR3 is CATSRSGRDRQETQYF. For the CDR3, the DNA is TGTGCCACCAGCAGATCTGGCCGGGACAGACAAGAGACCCAGTACTTC.

The chain carries TRBV6-5 and TRBJ2-2; D possibly matches TRBD1 or TRBD2 (5 bases each). Germline-derived CDR1 and CDR2 are MNHEY and SVGAGI. The germline V and J ends were trimmed by 7 bases and 3 bases, with 9 bases remaining between them. There are 13 residues in the CDR3. CDR3 sequence: CASKRGDTGELFF. The CDR3 DNA reads as TGTGCCAGCAAAAGGGGAGACACCGGGGAGCTGTTTTTT.

V and J are TRBV19 and TRBJ2-1; 10 bases are shared with TRBD2. Germline V gene sequence: CDR1 LNHDA, CDR2 SQIVND (reference sequence). J gave up 3 bases and V 5 bases, and 10 bases lay outside the gene matches. The CDR3 length is 17 residues. CDR3 sequence reads: CASSRLAGASFYNEQFF. CDR3 DNA: TGTGCCAGTAGTCGCCTAGCGGGAGCCTCTTTCTACAATGAGCAGTTCTTC.

The CDR3 reads CASSHGGLAPYRRYF. CDR3 nucleotides: TGTGCCAGCAGCCACGGCGGGTTAGCGCCCTACAGGAGGTACTTC. This chain uses TRBV7-2 with TRBJ2-7; D may be TRBD1 or TRBD2 (5 bases each). The CDR3 covers 15 residues. Germline CDR1 and CDR2: SGHTA and FQGNSA. Trimming cost V 5 bases and J 12 bases, with 26 bases left between them. Drawing the rest from reference TRBV7-2 and TRBJ2-7, the complete variable domain is GAGVSQSPSNKVTEKGKDVELRCDPISGHTALYWYRQSLGQGLEFLIYFQGNSAPDKSGLPSDRFSAERTGGSVSTLTIQRTQQEDSAVYLCASSHGGLAPYRRYFGPGTRLTVT.

The sample holds one count of this clone. The V gene is TRBV15, the J gene TRBJ1-1, with D possibly matching TRBD1 (6 bases). Trimming removed 1 base at V and 6 bases at J, with 18 bases between. This CDR3 is 16 amino acids long. Per germline, CDR1 LNHNV and CDR2 YYDKDF (reference sequence). The CDR3 DNA is TGTGCCACCAGCAGAGTGGGGAGGGGGGCCTGGGCTGAAGCTTTCTTT. This sequence encodes CATSRVGRGAWAEAFF.

The table lists this clone with a count of one. The J gene is TRBJ2-1, the V gene TRBV5-1; 9 nucleotides match TRBD2. From germline, CDR1 is SGHRS and CDR2 YFSETQ. The ends lost 6 bases at V and 10 bases at J; junction bases unmatched: 8. The CDR3 totals 13 residues. The CDR3 loop reads CASKASGEKEQFF. The CDR3 nucleotides read TGCGCCAGCAAGGCTAGCGGGGAAAAGGAGCAGTTCTTC.